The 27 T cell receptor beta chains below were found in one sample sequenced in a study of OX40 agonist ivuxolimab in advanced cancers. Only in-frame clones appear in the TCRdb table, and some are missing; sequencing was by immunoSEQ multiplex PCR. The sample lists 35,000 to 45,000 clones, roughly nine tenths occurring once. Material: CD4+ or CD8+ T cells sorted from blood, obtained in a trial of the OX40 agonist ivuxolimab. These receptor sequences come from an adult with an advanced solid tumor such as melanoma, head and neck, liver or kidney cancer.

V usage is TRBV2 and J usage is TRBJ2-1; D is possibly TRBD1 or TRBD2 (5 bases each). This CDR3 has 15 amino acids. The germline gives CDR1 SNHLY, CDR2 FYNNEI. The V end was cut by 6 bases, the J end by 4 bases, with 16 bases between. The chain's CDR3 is CASRSAGTIYNEQFF. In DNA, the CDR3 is TGTGCCAGCAGGTCTGCCGGGACCATATACAATGAGCAGTTCTTC.

The CDR3 sequence is CASSLDGPDTQYF. The CDR3 nucleotides are TGTGCCAGCAGCTTAGACGGTCCAGATACGCAGTATTTT. The chain links TRBV13 to TRBJ2-3, with D unresolved. The CDR3 is 13 residues long. Germline V CDR1 and CDR2: PRHDT, FYEKMQ (reference sequence). Trimming removed 1 base from V and 4 bases from J, with 6 bases in between.

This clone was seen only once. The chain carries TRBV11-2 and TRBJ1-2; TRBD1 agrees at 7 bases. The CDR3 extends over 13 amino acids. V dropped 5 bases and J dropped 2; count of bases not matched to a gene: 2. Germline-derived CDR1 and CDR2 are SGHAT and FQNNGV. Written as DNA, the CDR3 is TGTGCCAGCAGCGAGGGACAGAACTATGGCTACACCTTC. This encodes CASSEGQNYGYTF.

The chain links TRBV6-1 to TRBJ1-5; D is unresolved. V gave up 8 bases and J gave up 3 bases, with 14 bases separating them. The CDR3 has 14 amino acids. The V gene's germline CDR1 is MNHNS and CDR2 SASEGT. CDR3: CASRPTELNQPQHF. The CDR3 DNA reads TGTGCCAGCCGACCAACGGAACTCAATCAGCCCCAGCATTTT.

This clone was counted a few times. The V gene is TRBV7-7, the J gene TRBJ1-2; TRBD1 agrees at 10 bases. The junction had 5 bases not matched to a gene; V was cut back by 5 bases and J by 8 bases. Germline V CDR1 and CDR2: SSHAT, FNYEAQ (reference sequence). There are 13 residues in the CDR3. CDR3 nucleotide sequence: TGTGCCAGCAGCGACAGGGGGCGCGACGGCTACACCTTC. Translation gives CASSDRGRDGYTF.

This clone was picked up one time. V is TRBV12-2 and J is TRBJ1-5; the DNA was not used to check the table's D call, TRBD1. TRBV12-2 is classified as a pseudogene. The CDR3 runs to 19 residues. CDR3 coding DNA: TGTGCAAGTCGCTCCGGCAGGGGTCGGCTCTCGGGAAAAAATCAGCCCCAGCATTTT. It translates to CASRSGRGRLSGKNQPQHF.

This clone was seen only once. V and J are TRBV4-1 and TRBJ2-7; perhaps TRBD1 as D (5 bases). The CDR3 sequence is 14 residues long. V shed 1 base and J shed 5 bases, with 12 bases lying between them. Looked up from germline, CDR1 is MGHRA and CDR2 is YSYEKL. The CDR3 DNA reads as TGCGCCAGCAGCCAAGTTCCAGGGTTCAACGAGCAGTACTTC. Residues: CASSQVPGFNEQYF.

CDR3 DNA: TGTGCCAGCAGTTACGGGACTGGCAATGAGCAGTTCTTC. The encoded protein is CASSYGTGNEQFF. The chain uses TRBV6-5 and TRBJ2-1, with D perhaps TRBD2 (6 bases). Germline values: CDR1 MNHEY, CDR2 SVGAGI. The germline V and J ends were trimmed by 2 bases and 6 bases, with 8 bases remaining between them. The CDR3 loop spans 13 amino acids.

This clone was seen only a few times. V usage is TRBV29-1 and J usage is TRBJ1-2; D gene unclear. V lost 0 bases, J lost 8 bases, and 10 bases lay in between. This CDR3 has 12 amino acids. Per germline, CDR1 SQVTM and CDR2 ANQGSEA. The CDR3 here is CSVEDSGNGYTF. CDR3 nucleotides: TGCAGCGTTGAAGATAGCGGTAACGGCTACACCTTC. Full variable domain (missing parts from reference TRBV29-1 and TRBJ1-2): SAVISQKPSRDICQRGTSLTIQCQVDSQVTMMFWYRQQPGQSLTLIATANQGSEATYESGFVIDKFPISRPNLTFSTLTVSNMSPEDSSIYLCSVEDSGNGYTFGSGTRLTVV.

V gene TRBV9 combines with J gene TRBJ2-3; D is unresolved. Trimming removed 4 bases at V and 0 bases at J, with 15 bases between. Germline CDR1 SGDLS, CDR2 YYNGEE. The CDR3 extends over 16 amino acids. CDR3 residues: CASSPGLFSSTDTQYF. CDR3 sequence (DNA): TGTGCCAGCAGCCCCGGCCTTTTCTCTAGCACAGATACGCAGTATTTT.

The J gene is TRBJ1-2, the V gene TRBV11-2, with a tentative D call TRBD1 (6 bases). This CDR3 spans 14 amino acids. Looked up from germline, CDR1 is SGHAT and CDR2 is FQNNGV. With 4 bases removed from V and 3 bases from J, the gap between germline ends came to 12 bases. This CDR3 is CASSSTGSYYGYTF. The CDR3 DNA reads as TGTGCCAGCAGCTCCACAGGGAGCTACTATGGCTACACCTTC.

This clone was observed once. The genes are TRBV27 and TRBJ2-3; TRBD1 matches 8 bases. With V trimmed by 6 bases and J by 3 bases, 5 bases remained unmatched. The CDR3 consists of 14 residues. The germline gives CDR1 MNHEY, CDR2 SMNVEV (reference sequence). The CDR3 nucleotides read TGTGCCAGCAGGATAGGACAGGGAACAGATACGCAGTATTTT. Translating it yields CASRIGQGTDTQYF.

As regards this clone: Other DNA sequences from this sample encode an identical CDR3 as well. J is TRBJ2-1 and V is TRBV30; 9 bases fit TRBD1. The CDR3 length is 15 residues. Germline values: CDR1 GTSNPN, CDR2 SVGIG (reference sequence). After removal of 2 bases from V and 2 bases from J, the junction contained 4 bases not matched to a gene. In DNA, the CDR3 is TGTGCCTGGAGTCTGGGACAGGGCCCCTACAATGAGCAGTTCTTC. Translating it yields CAWSLGQGPYNEQFF.

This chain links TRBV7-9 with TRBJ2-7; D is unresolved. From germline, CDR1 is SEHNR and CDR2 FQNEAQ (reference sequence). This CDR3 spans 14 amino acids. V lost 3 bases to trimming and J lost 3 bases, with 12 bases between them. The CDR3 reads CASSFKDDDYEQYF. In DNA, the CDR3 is TGTGCCAGCAGCTTCAAGGACGACGACTACGAGCAGTACTTC.

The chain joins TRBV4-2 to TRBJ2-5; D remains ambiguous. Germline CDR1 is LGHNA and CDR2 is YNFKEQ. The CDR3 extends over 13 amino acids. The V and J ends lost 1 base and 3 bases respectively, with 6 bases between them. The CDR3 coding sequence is TGTGCCAGCAGCCAAGGACCCGAAGAGACCCAGTACTTC. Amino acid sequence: CASSQGPEETQYF.

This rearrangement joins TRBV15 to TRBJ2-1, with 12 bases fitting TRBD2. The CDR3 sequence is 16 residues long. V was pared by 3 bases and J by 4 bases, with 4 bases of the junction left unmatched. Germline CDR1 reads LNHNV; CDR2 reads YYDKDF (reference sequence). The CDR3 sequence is CATSRGTSGLYNEQFF. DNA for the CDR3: TGTGCCACCAGCAGGGGGACTAGCGGGTTGTACAATGAGCAGTTCTTC.

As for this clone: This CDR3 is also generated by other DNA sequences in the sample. The CDR3 loop is CASSPGTSTDTQYF. In nucleotides, the CDR3 is TGTGCCAGCAGTCCAGGGACTAGCACAGATACGCAGTATTTT. The chain carries TRBV6-5 and TRBJ2-3, with D possibly being TRBD2 (6 bases). Trimming left V 5 bases short and J 0 bases short, with 9 bases between. The CDR3 covers 14 residues. The germline V gene has CDR1 MNHEY and CDR2 SVGAGI.

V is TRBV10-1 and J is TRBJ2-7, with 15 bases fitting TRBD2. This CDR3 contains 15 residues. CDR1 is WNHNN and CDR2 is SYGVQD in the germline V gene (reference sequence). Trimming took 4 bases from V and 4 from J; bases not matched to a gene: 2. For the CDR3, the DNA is TGCGCCAGCAGTGCGGGACTAGCGGGAGGATACGAGCAGTACTTC. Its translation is CASSAGLAGGYEQYF.

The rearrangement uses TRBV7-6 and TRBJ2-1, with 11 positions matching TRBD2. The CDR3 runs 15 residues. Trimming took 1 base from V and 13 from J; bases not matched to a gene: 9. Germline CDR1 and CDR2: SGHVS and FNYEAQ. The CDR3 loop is CASSLEMTSGTDQFF. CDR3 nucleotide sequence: TGTGCCAGCAGCTTAGAGATGACTAGCGGGACAGATCAGTTCTTC.

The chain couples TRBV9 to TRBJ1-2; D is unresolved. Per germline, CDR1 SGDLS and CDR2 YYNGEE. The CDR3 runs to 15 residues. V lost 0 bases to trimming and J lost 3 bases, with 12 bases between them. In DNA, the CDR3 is TGTGCCAGCAGCGTAGAAGGGAGGGCGGACTATGGCTACACCTTC. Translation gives CASSVEGRADYGYTF.

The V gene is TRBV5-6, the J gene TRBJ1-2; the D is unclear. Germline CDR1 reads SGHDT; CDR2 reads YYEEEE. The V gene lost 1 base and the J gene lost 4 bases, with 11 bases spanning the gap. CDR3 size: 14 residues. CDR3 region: CASSLNGELYGYTF. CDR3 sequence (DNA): TGTGCCAGCAGCTTGAACGGGGAGCTCTATGGCTACACCTTC.

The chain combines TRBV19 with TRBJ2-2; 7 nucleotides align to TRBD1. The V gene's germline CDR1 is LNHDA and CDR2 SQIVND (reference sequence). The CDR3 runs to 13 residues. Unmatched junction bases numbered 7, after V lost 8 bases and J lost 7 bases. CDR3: CASVQGTGGELFF. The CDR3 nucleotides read TGTGCCAGTGTACAGGGGACGGGCGGGGAGCTGTTTTTT.

CDR3 in amino acids: CASSPLGGGGYTF. CDR3 in DNA: TGTGCCAGCAGCCCCCTTGGAGGGGGTGGCTACACCTTC. The chain has TRBV7-9 and TRBJ1-2; D may be TRBD1 (6 bases). This CDR3 spans 13 amino acids. Germline-derived CDR1 and CDR2 are SEHNR and FQNEAQ (reference sequence). V lost 5 bases to trimming and J lost 7 bases, with 14 bases between them.

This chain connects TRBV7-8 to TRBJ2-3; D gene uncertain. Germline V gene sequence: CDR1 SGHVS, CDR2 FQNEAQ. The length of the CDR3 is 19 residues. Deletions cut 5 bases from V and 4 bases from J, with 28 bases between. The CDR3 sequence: CASSPNSFLATFEADTQYF. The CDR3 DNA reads TGTGCCAGCAGCCCGAACTCCTTCCTGGCGACATTTGAGGCAGATACGCAGTATTTT. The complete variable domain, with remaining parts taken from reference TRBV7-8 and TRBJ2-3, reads GAGVSQSPRYKVAKRGQDVALRCDPISGHVSLFWYQQALGQGPEFLTYFQNEAQLDKSGLPSDRFFAERPEGSVSTLKIQRTQQEDSAVYLCASSPNSFLATFEADTQYFGPGTRLTVL.

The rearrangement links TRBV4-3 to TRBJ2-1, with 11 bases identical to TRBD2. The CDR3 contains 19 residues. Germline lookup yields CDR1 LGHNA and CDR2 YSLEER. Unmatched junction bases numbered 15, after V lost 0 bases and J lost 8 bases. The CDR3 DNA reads TGCGCCAGCAGCCAAGATCCCCTAGCGGGAGGAAATCGGAGGGATGAGCAGTTCTTC. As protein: CASSQDPLAGGNRRDEQFF.

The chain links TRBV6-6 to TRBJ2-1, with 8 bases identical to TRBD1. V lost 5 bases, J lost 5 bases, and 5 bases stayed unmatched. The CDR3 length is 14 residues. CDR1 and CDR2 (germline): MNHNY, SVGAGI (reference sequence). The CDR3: CASSRDRPDNEQFF. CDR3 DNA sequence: TGTGCCAGCAGTAGGGACAGGCCTGACAATGAGCAGTTCTTC.

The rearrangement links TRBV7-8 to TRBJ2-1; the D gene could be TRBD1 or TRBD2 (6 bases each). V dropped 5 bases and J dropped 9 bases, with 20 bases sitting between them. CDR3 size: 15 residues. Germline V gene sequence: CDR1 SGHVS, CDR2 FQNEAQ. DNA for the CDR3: TGTGCCAGCAGCCACAATCAAGGGGGGAGGAGTGAGCAGTTCTTC. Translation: CASSHNQGGRSEQFF.